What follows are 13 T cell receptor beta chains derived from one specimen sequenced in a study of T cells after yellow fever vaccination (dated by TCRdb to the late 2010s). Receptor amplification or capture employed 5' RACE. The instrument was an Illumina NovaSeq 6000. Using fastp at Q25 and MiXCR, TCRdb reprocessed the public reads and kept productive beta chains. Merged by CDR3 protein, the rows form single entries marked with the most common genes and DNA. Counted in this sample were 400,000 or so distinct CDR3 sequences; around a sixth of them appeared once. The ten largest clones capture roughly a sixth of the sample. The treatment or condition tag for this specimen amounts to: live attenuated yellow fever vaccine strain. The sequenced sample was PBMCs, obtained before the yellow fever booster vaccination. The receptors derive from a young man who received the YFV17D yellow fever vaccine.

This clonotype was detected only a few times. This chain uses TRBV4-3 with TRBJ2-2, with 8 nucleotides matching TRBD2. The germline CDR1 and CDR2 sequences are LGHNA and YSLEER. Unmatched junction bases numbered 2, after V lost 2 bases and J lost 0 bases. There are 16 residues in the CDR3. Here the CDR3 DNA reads TGCGCCAGCAGCCAACGGGGGGGCGCGAACACCGGGGAGCTGTTTTTT. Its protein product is CASSQRGGANTGELFF.

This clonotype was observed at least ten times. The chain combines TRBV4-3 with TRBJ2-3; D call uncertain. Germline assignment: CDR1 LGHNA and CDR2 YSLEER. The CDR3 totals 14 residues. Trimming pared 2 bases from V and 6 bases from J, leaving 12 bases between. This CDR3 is CASSQLRWADTQYF. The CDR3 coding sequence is TGCGCCAGCAGCCAATTGCGGTGGGCCGATACGCAGTATTTT.

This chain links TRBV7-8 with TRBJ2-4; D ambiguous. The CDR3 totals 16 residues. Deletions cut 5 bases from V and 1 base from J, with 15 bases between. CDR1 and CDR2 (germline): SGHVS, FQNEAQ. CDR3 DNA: TGTGCCAGCAGCCAATCCGCCGGTGTGGCCAAAAACATTCAGTACTTC. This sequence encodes CASSQSAGVAKNIQYF.

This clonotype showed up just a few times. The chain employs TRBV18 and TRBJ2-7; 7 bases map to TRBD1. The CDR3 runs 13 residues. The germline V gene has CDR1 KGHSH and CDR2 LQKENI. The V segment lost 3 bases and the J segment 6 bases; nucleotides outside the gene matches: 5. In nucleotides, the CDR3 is TGTGCCAGCTCACCCGACAGGGCGCTCGAGCAGTACGTC. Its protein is CASSPDRALEQYV.

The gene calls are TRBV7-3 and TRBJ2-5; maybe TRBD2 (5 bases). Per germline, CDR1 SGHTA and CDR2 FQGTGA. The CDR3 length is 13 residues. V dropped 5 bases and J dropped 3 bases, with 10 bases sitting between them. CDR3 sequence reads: CASSRMGEETQYF. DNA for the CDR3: TGTGCCAGCAGCCGTATGGGAGAAGAGACCCAGTACTTC.

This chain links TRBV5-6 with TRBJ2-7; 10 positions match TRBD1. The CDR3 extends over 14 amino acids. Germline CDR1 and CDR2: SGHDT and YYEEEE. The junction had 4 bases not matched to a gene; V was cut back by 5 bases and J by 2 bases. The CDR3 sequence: CASSRQGAPYEQYV. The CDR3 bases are TGTGCCAGCAGTAGACAGGGGGCGCCCTACGAGCAGTACGTC.

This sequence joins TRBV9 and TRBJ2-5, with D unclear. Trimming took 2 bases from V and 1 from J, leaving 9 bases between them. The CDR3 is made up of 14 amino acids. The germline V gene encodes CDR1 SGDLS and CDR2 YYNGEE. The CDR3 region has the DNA TGTGCCAGCAGCGTGGGTTCGGTCCAAGAGACCCAGTACTTC. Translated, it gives CASSVGSVQETQYF.

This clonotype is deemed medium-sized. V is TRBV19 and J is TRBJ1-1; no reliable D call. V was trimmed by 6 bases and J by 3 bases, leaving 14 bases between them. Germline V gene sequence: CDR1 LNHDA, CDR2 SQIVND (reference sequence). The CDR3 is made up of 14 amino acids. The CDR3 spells CASRSAGPYTEAFF. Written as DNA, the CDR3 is TGTGCCAGTAGGAGTGCTGGGCCCTACACTGAAGCTTTCTTT.

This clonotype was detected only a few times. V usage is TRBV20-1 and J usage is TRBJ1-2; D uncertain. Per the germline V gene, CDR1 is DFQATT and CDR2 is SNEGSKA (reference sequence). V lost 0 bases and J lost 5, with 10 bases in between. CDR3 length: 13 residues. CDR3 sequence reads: CSARDLRGYGYTF. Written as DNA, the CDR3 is TGCAGTGCTAGAGATCTGCGGGGTTATGGCTACACCTTC.

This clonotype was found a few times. The CDR3 DNA follows: TGTGCCAGCAGCTCTACTCTTGGGACCGGGGAGCTGTTTTTT. Residues: CASSSTLGTGELFF. The chain carries TRBV7-2 and TRBJ2-2; D remains unclear. Germline assignment: CDR1 SGHTA and CDR2 FQGNSA. The germline V and J ends were trimmed by 4 bases and 5 bases, with 11 bases remaining between them. The CDR3 contains 14 residues.

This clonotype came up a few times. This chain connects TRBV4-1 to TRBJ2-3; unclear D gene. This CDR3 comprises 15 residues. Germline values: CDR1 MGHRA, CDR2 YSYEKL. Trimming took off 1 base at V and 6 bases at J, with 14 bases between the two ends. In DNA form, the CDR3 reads TGCGCCAGCAGCCAAGTGAGTGTACTCCCGGATACGCAGTATTTT. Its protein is CASSQVSVLPDTQYF.

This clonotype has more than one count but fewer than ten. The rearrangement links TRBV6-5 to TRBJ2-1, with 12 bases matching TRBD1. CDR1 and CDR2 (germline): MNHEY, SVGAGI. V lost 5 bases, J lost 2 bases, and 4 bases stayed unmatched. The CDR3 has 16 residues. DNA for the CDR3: TGTGCCAGCAGTCCGGGACAGGGGGCCACCTACAATGAGCAGTTCTTC. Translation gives CASSPGQGATYNEQFF.

DNA of the CDR3: TGCAGCGTTGACTCTGACAGGGGGCGTTTCGAGCAGTACTTC. It encodes CSVDSDRGRFEQYF. The J gene is TRBJ2-7, the V gene TRBV29-1, with 10 bases identical to TRBD1. The CDR3 covers 14 residues. CDR1 and CDR2 from the germline V gene are SQVTM and ANQGSEA. V was clipped by 3 bases and J by 6 bases; unmatched bases: 8.